This paragraph reports one TCR beta chain. What antigen it recognizes has not been identified. No base quality values were provided; no much bigger clone lies one nucleotide off. This sample was included in a study of blood T cell repertoires in COVID-19 (TCRdb year 2020). Turning to the overall study: Samples from collaborators originated in the United States, Italy and Spain and spanned both the acute and convalescent phases of COVID-19. Where HLA class I and class II types were available, the types were taken from metadata supplied by the sample provider, not from assay-based typing. A de-identified subject ID, COVID-19 status, age in years and sex were almost always included in the sample metadata. The prospective study material was composed of cDNA or gDNA derived from T cells, B-cell-depleted T cells, or PBMCs. Subjects who had been exposed to COVID-19, were actively infected with it, or had recovered from it provided the deeply sampled blood TCRbeta repertoires that made up the dataset. The samples were drawn from the first 160 participants of the ongoing ImmuneRACE study and from 1,200 or so subjects provided by 6 global collaborators. The repertoires were released in a freely available public database intended as a resource for research on the immune response to SARS-CoV-2. General findings and caveats noted by the study authors: Clinical and demographic metadata were provided uncurated, with the amount varying by source and participant.

TCRbeta CDR3 regions were amplified from genomic DNA using the immunoSEQ Assay, a bias-controlled multiplex PCR. Per the authors' processing: The number of nucleated cells in each sample was estimated by amplification of reference gene primers within the assay. To quantify the absolute abundance of each unique TCRbeta CDR3 rearrangement, sequence reads were collapsed and filtered. For each sample, productive Simpson clonality was calculated as the square root of Simpson's diversity index across productive rearrangements. Drawn from immuneACCESS, this table holds only the in-frame rearrangements with V and J called that TCRdb kept. Clones are partly lost; checked studies trace under half to an unresolved V gene and leave the rest unexplained. For V, J and clone size, that table is used; D and trimming come from the DNA. Counted in this sample were 280,000 or so clones; 83% of them appeared once. The ten largest clones capture approximately 9% of the sample.

V and J are truncated by 4 bases and 0 bases respectively, leaving an intervening sequence of 9 bases. CDR1 LGHDT and CDR2 YNNKEL are derived from the germline V gene (reference sequence). Spanning cysteine to phenylalanine, the CDR3 consists of 15 amino acids. Only CDR3 DNA remains: 45 bases, in frame from the first base. Samples from volunteer blood donors who had recovered from COVID-19 were contributed by a second Seattle source. Whole blood was collected in K2EDTA tubes by collaborating institutions according to the institutions' own protocols. For TCRbeta analysis, collaborator samples were shipped as frozen whole blood, as isolated PBMCs, or as DNA extracted from either sample type.

Sequenced sample: peripheral blood. The clonotype comes from a woman aged 50 to 65 who had recovered from COVID-19. The V gene is TRBV3-1 (or the pseudogene TRBV3-2) and the J gene is TRBJ1-4, and perhaps TRBD1 as D gene, on 6 matching bases. The CDR3 protein: CASSRGQTTNEKLFF. The bases read TGTGCCAGCAGCCGGGGACAAACAACTAATGAAAAACTGTTTTTT.